The rows below give T cell receptor beta chains drawn from one sample of a study of T-cell memory formation after mild COVID-19. One entry per CDR3 protein results from TCRdb running MiXCR on the 5' RACE reads. The table shows 130,000 to 150,000 distinct CDR3 sequences, with 6% occurring only once. The source material was PBMCs or a T cell subset sorted from them (not recorded which). The receptors derive from an adult woman who had mild COVID-19 (a few samples of this study predate the infection). Cell type and time point are not known. Both conserved end residues are part of each CDR3. Each record gives: V gene, clone size, J gene, CDR3 length, D gene, CDR3 protein, CDR3 DNA. D genes are given only for firm matches. Size is omitted from some rows. Given values are once, few, many or a class for expanded clones.

V gene: TRBV15
clone size: .
J gene: TRBJ2-7
CDR3 length: 15
D gene: TRBD1
CDR3 protein: CATSRERTGAYEQYF
CDR3 DNA: TGTGCCACCAGCAGAGAAAGGACAGGGGCCTACGAGCAGTACTTC

V gene: TRBV12-3/TRBV12-4
clone size: many
J gene: TRBJ1-5
CDR3 length: 14
D gene: .
CDR3 protein: CASSLGTDNQPQHF
CDR3 DNA: TGTGCCAGCAGTTTAGGGACAGACAATCAGCCCCAGCATTTT

V gene: TRBV7-3
clone size: .
J gene: TRBJ2-5
CDR3 length: 13
D gene: TRBD2
CDR3 protein: CASSLSGRGTQYF
CDR3 DNA: TGTGCCAGCAGCCTCTCCGGGAGGGGGACCCAGTACTTC

V gene: TRBV12-3/TRBV12-4
clone size: .
J gene: TRBJ2-2
CDR3 length: 16
D gene: .
CDR3 protein: CASSFSVHPNTGELFF
CDR3 DNA: TGTGCCAGCAGTTTCTCGGTACACCCGAACACCGGGGAGCTGTTTTTT

V gene: TRBV5-4
clone size: few
J gene: TRBJ2-1
CDR3 length: 17
D gene: .
CDR3 protein: CASSQYFGVRSYNEQFF
CDR3 DNA: TGTGCCAGCAGTCAGTACTTTGGGGTTCGCTCCTACAATGAGCAGTTCTTC

V gene: TRBV7-2
clone size: few
J gene: TRBJ1-5
CDR3 length: 16
D gene: .
CDR3 protein: CASSVHWTTENQPQHF
CDR3 DNA: TGTGCCAGCAGCGTTCACTGGACCACAGAGAATCAGCCCCAGCATTTT

V gene: TRBV20-1
clone size: .
J gene: TRBJ2-5
CDR3 length: 13
D gene: .
CDR3 protein: CSPLDILEETQYF
CDR3 DNA: TGCAGCCCGCTGGACATTTTAGAAGAGACCCAGTACTTC

V gene: TRBV12-3/TRBV12-4
clone size: .
J gene: TRBJ2-5
CDR3 length: 14
D gene: .
CDR3 protein: CASSTERVQETQYF
CDR3 DNA: TGTGCCAGCAGTACCGAGAGGGTGCAAGAGACCCAGTACTTC

V gene: TRBV12-3/TRBV12-4
clone size: many
J gene: TRBJ2-5
CDR3 length: 13
D gene: .
CDR3 protein: CAIRAGSAETQYF
CDR3 DNA: TGTGCCATCCGAGCAGGATCGGCAGAGACCCAGTACTTC

V gene: TRBV5-1
clone size: many
J gene: TRBJ2-3
CDR3 length: 15
D gene: TRBD2
CDR3 protein: CASSSSGVSTDTQYF
CDR3 DNA: TGCGCCAGCAGCTCTAGCGGGGTGTCCACAGATACGCAGTATTTT

V gene: TRBV20-1
clone size: many
J gene: TRBJ1-5
CDR3 length: 13
D gene: .
CDR3 protein: CSASDSQNQPQHF
CDR3 DNA: TGCAGTGCTAGTGACAGTCAGAATCAGCCCCAGCATTTT

V gene: TRBV20-1
clone size: many
J gene: TRBJ2-3
CDR3 length: 13
D gene: .
CDR3 protein: CSVRQRLTDTQYF
CDR3 DNA: TGCAGTGTCCGGCAGCGACTCACAGATACGCAGTATTTT

V gene: TRBV5-1
clone size: many
J gene: TRBJ2-1
CDR3 length: 17
D gene: TRBD2
CDR3 protein: CASSSGLVGGSAYEQFF
CDR3 DNA: TGCGCCAGCAGCTCGGGACTAGTGGGGGGATCTGCGTATGAGCAGTTCTTC

V gene: TRBV30
clone size: .
J gene: TRBJ2-3
CDR3 length: 17
D gene: TRBD2
CDR3 protein: CAWSLAGGPGLTDTQYF
CDR3 DNA: TGTGCCTGGAGTCTAGCGGGGGGGCCTGGGTTGACAGATACGCAGTATTTT

V gene: TRBV14
clone size: many
J gene: TRBJ2-7
CDR3 length: 12
D gene: .
CDR3 protein: CASSQWAYEQYF
CDR3 DNA: TGTGCCAGCAGCCAGTGGGCCTACGAGCAGTACTTC

V gene: TRBV19
clone size: few
J gene: TRBJ2-1
CDR3 length: 18
D gene: .
CDR3 protein: CASSIPGLPLLYYNEQFF
CDR3 DNA: TGTGCCAGTAGTATCCCTGGACTACCACTCCTCTACTACAATGAGCAGTTCTTC

V gene: TRBV20-1
clone size: few
J gene: TRBJ1-1
CDR3 length: 14
D gene: TRBD1
CDR3 protein: CSAPGQGPGTEAFF
CDR3 DNA: TGCAGTGCTCCCGGACAGGGCCCGGGCACTGAAGCTTTCTTT

V gene: TRBV20-1
clone size: few
J gene: TRBJ1-6
CDR3 length: 15
D gene: .
CDR3 protein: CSASGGVSYNSPLHF
CDR3 DNA: TGCAGTGCTTCAGGCGGAGTTTCCTATAATTCACCCCTCCACTTT

V gene: TRBV7-8
clone size: many
J gene: TRBJ2-3
CDR3 length: 16
D gene: .
CDR3 protein: CASILQSRQSTDTQYF
CDR3 DNA: TGTGCCAGCATCCTACAGTCGAGACAGAGCACAGATACGCAGTATTTT

V gene: TRBV10-3
clone size: many
J gene: TRBJ2-7
CDR3 length: 14
D gene: .
CDR3 protein: CAISEGRSSYEQYF
CDR3 DNA: TGTGCCATCAGTGAGGGCAGGAGCTCCTACGAGCAGTACTTC

V gene: TRBV27
clone size: many
J gene: TRBJ2-5
CDR3 length: 13
D gene: .
CDR3 protein: CASMGHFQETQYF
CDR3 DNA: TGTGCCAGCATGGGACACTTCCAAGAGACCCAGTACTTC

V gene: TRBV15
clone size: many
J gene: TRBJ2-5
CDR3 length: 14
D gene: TRBD1
CDR3 protein: CATSRGDSQETQYF
CDR3 DNA: TGTGCCACCAGCAGAGGGGACAGCCAAGAGACCCAGTACTTC

V gene: TRBV20-1
clone size: many
J gene: TRBJ1-5
CDR3 length: 12
D gene: .
CDR3 protein: CSARDNNQPQHF
CDR3 DNA: TGCAGTGCTAGAGATAATAATCAGCCCCAGCATTTT

V gene: TRBV7-3
clone size: few
J gene: TRBJ1-1
CDR3 length: 14
D gene: .
CDR3 protein: CASSLTGASTEAFF
CDR3 DNA: TGTGCCAGCAGCTTGACGGGAGCTTCCACTGAAGCTTTCTTT

V gene: TRBV9
clone size: .
J gene: TRBJ2-3
CDR3 length: 17
D gene: TRBD2
CDR3 protein: CASSVGGTSGPQSTQYF
CDR3 DNA: TGTGCCAGCAGCGTAGGAGGGACTAGCGGCCCCCAAAGTACGCAGTATTTT

V gene: TRBV6-6
clone size: many
J gene: TRBJ2-3
CDR3 length: 15
D gene: TRBD2
CDR3 protein: CAIAGRGGSTDTQYF
CDR3 DNA: TGTGCCATCGCGGGACGCGGGGGTAGCACAGATACGCAGTATTTT

V gene: TRBV25-1
clone size: .
J gene: TRBJ1-3
CDR3 length: 17
D gene: .
CDR3 protein: CASSQGNRRLSGNTIYF
CDR3 DNA: TGTGCCAGCAGCCAAGGGAACAGGCGACTCTCTGGAAACACCATATATTTT

V gene: TRBV7-2
clone size: .
J gene: TRBJ2-7
CDR3 length: 15
D gene: .
CDR3 protein: CASSAGGARHYEQYF
CDR3 DNA: TGTGCCAGCAGCGCCGGGGGAGCCCGGCACTACGAGCAGTACTTC

V gene: TRBV20-1
clone size: many
J gene: TRBJ2-5
CDR3 length: 15
D gene: TRBD1
CDR3 protein: CSASPGTGGQETQYF
CDR3 DNA: TGCAGTGCTAGTCCCGGGACAGGGGGCCAAGAGACCCAGTACTTC

V gene: TRBV7-3
clone size: .
J gene: TRBJ2-5
CDR3 length: 18
D gene: TRBD1
CDR3 protein: CASSLKGPQGAGQETQYF
CDR3 DNA: TGTGCCAGCAGCTTAAAGGGACCACAGGGGGCAGGACAAGAGACCCAGTACTTC

V gene: TRBV5-1
clone size: .
J gene: TRBJ1-1
CDR3 length: 16
D gene: TRBD1
CDR3 protein: CASSSSRQGMYTEAFF
CDR3 DNA: TGCGCCAGCAGCTCGTCCAGACAGGGGATGTACACTGAAGCTTTCTTT

V gene: TRBV5-6
clone size: few
J gene: TRBJ2-7
CDR3 length: 15
D gene: .
CDR3 protein: CASSLGETTNYEQYF
CDR3 DNA: TGTGCCAGCAGCCTCGGGGAGACTACAAACTACGAGCAGTACTTC

V gene: TRBV12-3/TRBV12-4
clone size: many
J gene: TRBJ2-7
CDR3 length: 16
D gene: .
CDR3 protein: CASSWGVGVQGDEQYF
CDR3 DNA: TGTGCCAGCAGTTGGGGGGTAGGAGTCCAGGGGGACGAGCAGTACTTC

V gene: TRBV4-2
clone size: few
J gene: TRBJ2-7
CDR3 length: 15
D gene: .
CDR3 protein: CASSQEGRGRGEQYF
CDR3 DNA: TGTGCCAGCAGCCAAGAGGGGCGAGGTCGGGGCGAGCAGTACTTC

V gene: TRBV6-2/TRBV6-3
clone size: .
J gene: TRBJ2-1
CDR3 length: 14
D gene: .
CDR3 protein: CASDPGKYYNEQFF
CDR3 DNA: TGTGCCAGCGACCCCGGAAAGTACTACAATGAGCAGTTCTTC

V gene: TRBV6-5
clone size: .
J gene: TRBJ2-7
CDR3 length: 15
D gene: TRBD1
CDR3 protein: CASSYGGQGTYEQYF
CDR3 DNA: TGTGCCAGCAGTTACGGGGGACAGGGGACCTACGAGCAGTACTTC

V gene: TRBV7-9
clone size: many
J gene: TRBJ1-4
CDR3 length: 16
D gene: TRBD1
CDR3 protein: CASSPAGTGRSEKLFF
CDR3 DNA: TGTGCCAGCAGCCCCGCGGGGACAGGTAGAAGTGAAAAACTGTTTTTT

V gene: TRBV7-3
clone size: .
J gene: TRBJ2-2
CDR3 length: 14
D gene: .
CDR3 protein: CASSLYTNTGELFF
CDR3 DNA: TGTGCCAGCAGCTTATACACGAACACCGGGGAGCTGTTTTTT

V gene: TRBV7-2
clone size: .
J gene: TRBJ2-1
CDR3 length: 15
D gene: TRBD2
CDR3 protein: CASSSSSGVYNEQFF
CDR3 DNA: TGTGCCAGCAGCTCTTCTAGCGGGGTCTACAATGAGCAGTTCTTC

V gene: TRBV5-1
clone size: few
J gene: TRBJ1-1
CDR3 length: 13
D gene: .
CDR3 protein: CASSGGPNTEAFF
CDR3 DNA: TGCGCCAGCAGCGGAGGGCCGAACACTGAAGCTTTCTTT

V gene: TRBV12-3/TRBV12-4
clone size: many
J gene: TRBJ1-1
CDR3 length: 12
D gene: .
CDR3 protein: CASSTAWGSSFF
CDR3 DNA: TGTGCCAGCAGCACCGCGTGGGGCTCCTCTTTCTTT

V gene: TRBV15
clone size: many
J gene: TRBJ2-1
CDR3 length: 16
D gene: .
CDR3 protein: CATSRGRREVHNEQFF
CDR3 DNA: TGTGCCACCAGCAGAGGTCGGAGGGAGGTTCACAATGAGCAGTTCTTC

V gene: TRBV6-1
clone size: few
J gene: TRBJ1-1
CDR3 length: 15
D gene: TRBD1
CDR3 protein: CASSEPGQGIPEAFF
CDR3 DNA: TGTGCCAGCAGTGAACCGGGACAGGGGATACCTGAAGCTTTCTTT

V gene: TRBV30
clone size: .
J gene: TRBJ1-4
CDR3 length: 14
D gene: .
CDR3 protein: CAWADTSTNEKLFF
CDR3 DNA: TGTGCCTGGGCCGACACCTCAACTAATGAAAAACTGTTTTTT

V gene: TRBV4-1
clone size: .
J gene: TRBJ1-2
CDR3 length: 15
D gene: TRBD1
CDR3 protein: CASSLQGAGNYGYTF
CDR3 DNA: TGCGCCAGCAGCTTACAGGGGGCAGGCAACTATGGCTACACCTTC